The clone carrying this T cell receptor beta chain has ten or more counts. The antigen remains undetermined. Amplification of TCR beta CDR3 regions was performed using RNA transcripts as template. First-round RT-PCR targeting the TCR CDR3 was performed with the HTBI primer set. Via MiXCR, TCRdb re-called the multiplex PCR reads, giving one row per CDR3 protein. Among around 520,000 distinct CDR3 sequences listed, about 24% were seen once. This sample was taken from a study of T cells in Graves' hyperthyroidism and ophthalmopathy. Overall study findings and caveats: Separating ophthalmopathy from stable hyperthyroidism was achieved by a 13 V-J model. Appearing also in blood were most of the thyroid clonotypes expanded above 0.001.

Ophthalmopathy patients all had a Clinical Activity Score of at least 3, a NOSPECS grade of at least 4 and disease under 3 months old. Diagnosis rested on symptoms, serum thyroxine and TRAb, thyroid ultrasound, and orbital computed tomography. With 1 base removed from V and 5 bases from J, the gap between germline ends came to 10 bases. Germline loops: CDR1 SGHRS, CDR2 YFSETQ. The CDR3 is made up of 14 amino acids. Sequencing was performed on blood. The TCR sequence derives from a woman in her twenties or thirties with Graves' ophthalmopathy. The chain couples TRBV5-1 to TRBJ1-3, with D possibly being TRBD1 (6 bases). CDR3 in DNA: TGCGCCAGCAGCTTGCGGGGGGGCAGAAACACCATATATTTT. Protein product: CASSLRGGRNTIYF.